This T cell receptor (beta chain) was retrieved from a study of T cells in Graves' hyperthyroidism and ophthalmopathy (dated by TCRdb to about 2019). In the study overall: Peripheral blood samples were taken at initial diagnosis, before any treatment was given. Following sampling, methimazole starting at 30 mg daily was given to hyperthyroidism patients, and high-dose intravenous methylprednisolone was given to ophthalmopathy patients. Prospective prediction of ophthalmopathy was tested in an independent validation cohort of fewer than 20 hyperthyroidism patients and 17 patients who later progressed to ophthalmopathy. The 100 discovery patients were randomly split 7:3 into training and test sets. TCR V-J signatures able to tell the groups apart were searched for in a discovery cohort of 90 to 100 patients, of whom over 40 had Graves' ophthalmopathy and some 60 had stable Graves' hyperthyroidism. The paper reports TCR Vbeta CDR3 sequencing of fewer than 150 peripheral blood samples: fewer than 50 ophthalmopathy, about 75 hyperthyroidism and around 17 progressor patients. In addition, the study compared T-cell repertoires in thyroid tissue and in blood from five or six Graves' hyperthyroidism patients.

A patient counted as having stable Graves' hyperthyroidism if no progression to ophthalmopathy occurred over 18 months of follow-up. Hyperthyroidism patients were aged 18 to 65 years and newly diagnosed, with disease duration of less than 2 months. Exclusion was applied to patients with uncontrolled infections, other autoimmune diseases, pregnancy or lactation. Clinical symptoms, serum thyroxine and TRAb, thyroid ultrasound, and orbital computed tomography formed the basis for the diagnoses. Ficoll-Paque density gradient centrifugation was used to isolate PBMCs from around 10 ml of fresh peripheral blood. Total RNA was extracted using Trizol reagent, and RNA quality was assessed on an Agilent 2100 Bioanalyzer. General study outcomes and caveats: In cross-validation, a model built on a 13 V-J signature told ophthalmopathy apart from stable hyperthyroidism with roughly 87% sensitivity and roughly 82% specificity, and in testing the same model reached 80%/75%. Blood samples also contained most of the expanded thyroid clonotypes (frequency above 0.001), which suggests that blood repertoires may reflect thyroid immune responses. Sample size was not statistically predetermined, and investigators were not blinded to group allocation. In validation, the model predicted progression to ophthalmopathy a median of roughly 6.1 months before onset, with approximately 70% sensitivity and roughly 79% specificity.

This clonotype showed up many times. The specificity of this receptor is unknown. The record has no base qualities; no much larger clone is one base away. The TCR beta CDR3 regions were amplified from RNA transcripts. The first round of RT-PCR for the TCR CDR3 was performed with the HTBI primer set and the Qiagen OneStep RT-PCR kit. A second multiplex PCR round built the libraries, followed by size selection and purification. The libraries were sequenced on an Illumina HiSeq2000 using paired-end 100 bp reads. The authors' pipeline ran thus. Raw data were processed with SOAPnuke, discarding reads with adapters, uncalled bases, mean Phred below 15, or no exact constant-primer or identifier match. COPE v1.2.5 was used to merge the high-quality paired reads, and each unique nucleotide sequence was defined as a clonotype. Clonotypes were aligned to IMGT TRBV, TRBD and TRBJ reference segments using MiTCR v1.1. The analysis was restricted to V-J combinations with a frequency above 0.0001, which together covered roughly 99% of the repertoires. A TCS score was defined as the ratio between F50 (clonal expansion) and ExV (chaos), using BLOSUM62-based TCRdist between CDR3 peptides within each V-J. Welch's t-statistics and random forest reduced roughly 540 V-J features to 13, which were used in a naive Bayes classifier (R e1071). TCRdb applied fastp at Q25 and MiXCR to the public reads, then kept only in-frame beta chains. Rows matching on CDR3 protein sequence are summarized as one entry with the most common DNA and genes. TCRdb, not the authors, supplied the V and J calls. Present in this sample are about 720,000 distinct CDR3 sequences, 16% of which were seen just once. Jointly, the top ten make up under 10% of the sample.

Material: blood. This clonotype was obtained from a man in his late teens or twenties with Graves' hyperthyroidism.

The bases are TGTGCCAGCAGCCTCACCTTGGGACTAGCGGGTTTCTACGAGCAGTACTTC. This yields the protein CASSLTLGLAGFYEQYF. The chain employs TRBV5-8 and TRBJ2-7; 12 junctional bases match TRBD2. Trimmed from V: 4 bases; trimmed from J: 3 bases; junction bases lacking a gene match: 11. CDR1 and CDR2 are drawn from the germline V gene: SGHTS, YDEGEE. The CDR3 has 17 amino acids, counting the end cysteine and phenylalanine. Only the CDR3 region is kept as DNA, spanning 51 bases read in frame from base 1.